What follows describes a single T cell receptor (beta chain). This sample was included in a study of blood T cell repertoires in COVID-19. The data were produced by immunoSEQ multiplex PCR, yet TCRdb's version contains in-frame clones alone and is incomplete. The sample records some 270,000 clones, 90% being singletons. Trimming pared 5 bases from V and 0 bases from J, leaving 10 bases between. This CDR3 spans 15 amino acids. Germline V gene lookup returns CDR1 LNHDA and CDR2 SQIVND (reference sequence). The chain couples TRBV19 to TRBJ1-4, with D perhaps TRBD1 (5 bases). Sequences were obtained from PBMCs or T cells enriched from blood (not recorded which). This clonotype originated in a woman in her 30s with acute COVID-19. The CDR3 reads CASSETGATNEKLFF. The CDR3 DNA follows: TGTGCCAGTAGTGAAACAGGAGCAACTAATGAAAAACTGTTTTTT.